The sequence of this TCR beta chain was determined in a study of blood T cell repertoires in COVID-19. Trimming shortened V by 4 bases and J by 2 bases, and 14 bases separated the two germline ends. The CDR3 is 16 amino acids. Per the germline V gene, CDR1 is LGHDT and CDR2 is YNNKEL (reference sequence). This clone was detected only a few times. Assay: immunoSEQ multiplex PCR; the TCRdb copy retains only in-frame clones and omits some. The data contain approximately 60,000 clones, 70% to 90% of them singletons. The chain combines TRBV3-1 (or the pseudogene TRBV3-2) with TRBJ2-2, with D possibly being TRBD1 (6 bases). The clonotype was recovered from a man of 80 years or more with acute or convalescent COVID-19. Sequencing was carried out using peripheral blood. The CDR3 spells CASSPWGQDNTGELFF. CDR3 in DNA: TGTGCCAGCAGCCCCTGGGGACAAGACAACACCGGGGAGCTGTTTTTT.